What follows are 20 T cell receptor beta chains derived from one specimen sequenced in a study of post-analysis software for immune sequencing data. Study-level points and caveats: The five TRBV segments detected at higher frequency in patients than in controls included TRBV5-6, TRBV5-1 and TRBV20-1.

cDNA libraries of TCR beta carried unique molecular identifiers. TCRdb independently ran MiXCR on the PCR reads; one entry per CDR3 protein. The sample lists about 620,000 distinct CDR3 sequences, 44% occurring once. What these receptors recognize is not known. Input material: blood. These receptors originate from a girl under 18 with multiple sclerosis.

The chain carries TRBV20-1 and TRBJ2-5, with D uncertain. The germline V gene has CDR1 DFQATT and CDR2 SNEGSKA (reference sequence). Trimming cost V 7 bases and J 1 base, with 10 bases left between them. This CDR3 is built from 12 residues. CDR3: CSVQESQETQYF. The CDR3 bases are TGCAGTGTTCAAGAAAGCCAAGAGACCCAGTACTTC.

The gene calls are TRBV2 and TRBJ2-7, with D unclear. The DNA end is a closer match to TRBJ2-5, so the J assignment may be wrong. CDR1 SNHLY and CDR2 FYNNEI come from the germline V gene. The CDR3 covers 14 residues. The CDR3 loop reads CASSVEGLGETQYF. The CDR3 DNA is TGTGCCAGCAGTGTAGAAGGTTTGGGGGAGACCCAGTACTTC.

The CDR3 DNA reads as TGTGCCAGCAGCCCTCCGGGGGAAAGGACGCAGTATTTT. Amino acids: CASSPPGERTQYF. The genes are TRBV7-2 and TRBJ2-3; tentatively, D is TRBD2 (6 bases). The CDR3 contains 13 residues. Germline V gives CDR1 SGHTA, CDR2 FQGNSA. Trimming left V 5 bases short and J 9 bases short, with 15 bases between. Supplemented by reference TRBV7-2 and TRBJ2-3, the full variable domain reads GAGVSQSPSNKVTEKGKDVELRCDPISGHTALYWYRQSLGQGLEFLIYFQGNSAPDKSGLPSDRFSAERTGGSVSTLTIQRTQQEDSAVYLCASSPPGERTQYFGPGTRLTVL.

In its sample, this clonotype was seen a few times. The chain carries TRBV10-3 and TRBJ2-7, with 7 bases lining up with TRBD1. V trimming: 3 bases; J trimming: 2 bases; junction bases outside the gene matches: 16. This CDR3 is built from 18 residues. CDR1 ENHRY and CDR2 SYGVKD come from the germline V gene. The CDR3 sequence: CAISEPHFDRVSAYEQYF. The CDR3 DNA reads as TGTGCCATCAGTGAACCCCATTTCGACAGGGTTTCAGCCTACGAGCAGTACTTC.

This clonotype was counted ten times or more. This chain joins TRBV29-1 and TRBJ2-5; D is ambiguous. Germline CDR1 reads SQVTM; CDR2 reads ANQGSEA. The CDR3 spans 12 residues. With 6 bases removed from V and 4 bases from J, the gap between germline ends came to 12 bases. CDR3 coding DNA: TGCAGCGTGGTTAAGTCCGGAGAGACCCAGTACTTC. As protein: CSVVKSGETQYF.

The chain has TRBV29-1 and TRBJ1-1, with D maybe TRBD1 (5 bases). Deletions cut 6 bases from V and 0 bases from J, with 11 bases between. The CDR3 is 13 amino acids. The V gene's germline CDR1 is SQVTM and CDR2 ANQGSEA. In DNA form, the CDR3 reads TGCAGCGTGCGGGGCATACTGAACACTGAAGCTTTCTTT. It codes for CSVRGILNTEAFF.

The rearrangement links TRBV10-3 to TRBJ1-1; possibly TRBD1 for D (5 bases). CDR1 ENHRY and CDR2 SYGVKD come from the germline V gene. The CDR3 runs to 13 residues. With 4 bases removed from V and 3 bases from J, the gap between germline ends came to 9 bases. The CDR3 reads CAISGGGDTEAFF. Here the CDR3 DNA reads TGTGCCATCAGTGGTGGGGGTGACACTGAAGCTTTCTTT.

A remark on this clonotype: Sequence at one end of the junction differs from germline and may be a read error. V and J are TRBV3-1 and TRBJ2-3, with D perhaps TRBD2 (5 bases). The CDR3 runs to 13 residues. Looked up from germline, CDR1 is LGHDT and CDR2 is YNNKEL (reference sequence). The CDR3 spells CAGSQGREDTQYF. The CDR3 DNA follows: TGTGCCGGCAGCCAAGGTCGGGAAGATACGCAGTATTTT.

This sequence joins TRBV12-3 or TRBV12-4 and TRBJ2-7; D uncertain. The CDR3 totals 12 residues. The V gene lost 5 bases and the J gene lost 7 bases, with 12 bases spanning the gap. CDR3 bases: TGTGCCAGCAGTCCACGACCGCAGGAGCAGTACTTC. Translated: CASSPRPQEQYF.

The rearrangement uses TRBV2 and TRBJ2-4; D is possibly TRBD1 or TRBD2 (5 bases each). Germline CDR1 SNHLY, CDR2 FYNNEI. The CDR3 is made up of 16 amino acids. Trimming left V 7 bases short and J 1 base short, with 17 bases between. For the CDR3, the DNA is TGTGCCAGCACGGCGTGGGGGACGACGGCCAAAAACATTCAGTACTTC. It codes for CASTAWGTTAKNIQYF. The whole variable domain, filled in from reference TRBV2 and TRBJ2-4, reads EPEVTQTPSHQVTQMGQEVILRCVPISNHLYFYWYRQILGQKVEFLVSFYNNEISEKSEIFDDQFSVERPDGSNFTLKIRSTKLEDSAMYFCASTAWGTTAKNIQYFGAGTRLSVL.

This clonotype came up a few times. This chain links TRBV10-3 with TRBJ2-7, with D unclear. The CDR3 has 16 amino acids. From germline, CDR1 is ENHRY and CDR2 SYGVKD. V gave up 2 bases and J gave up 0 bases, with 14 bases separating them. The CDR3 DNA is TGTGCCATCAGTGAGGGTAGTGGACGGAGCTCCTACGAGCAGTACTTC. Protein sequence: CAISEGSGRSSYEQYF.

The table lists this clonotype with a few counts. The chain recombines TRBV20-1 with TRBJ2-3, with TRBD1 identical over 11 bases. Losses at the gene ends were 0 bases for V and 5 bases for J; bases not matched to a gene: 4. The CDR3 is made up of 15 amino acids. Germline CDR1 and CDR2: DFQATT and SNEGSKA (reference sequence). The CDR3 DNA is TGCAGTGCTAGAGACCGGGACAGGGGGAGAGATACGCAGTATTTT. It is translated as CSARDRDRGRDTQYF.

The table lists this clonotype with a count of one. The CDR3 here is CASRRGLAEAYEQYF. Written as DNA, the CDR3 is TGTGCCAGCAGGCGGGGACTAGCGGAAGCCTACGAGCAGTACTTC. The chain links TRBV2 to TRBJ2-7; 11 nucleotides agree with TRBD2. From germline, CDR1 is SNHLY and CDR2 FYNNEI. The CDR3 is made up of 15 amino acids. After removal of 6 bases from V and 2 bases from J, the junction contained 6 bases not matched to a gene. Together with reference TRBV2 and TRBJ2-7, the CDR3 gives the full variable domain: EPEVTQTPSHQVTQMGQEVILRCVPISNHLYFYWYRQILGQKVEFLVSFYNNEISEKSEIFDDQFSVERPDGSNFTLKIRSTKLEDSAMYFCASRRGLAEAYEQYFGPGTRLTVT.

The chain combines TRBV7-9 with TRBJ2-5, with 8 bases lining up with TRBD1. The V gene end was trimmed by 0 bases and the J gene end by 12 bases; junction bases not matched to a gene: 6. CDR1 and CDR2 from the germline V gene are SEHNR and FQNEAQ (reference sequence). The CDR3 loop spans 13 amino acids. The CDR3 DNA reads TGTGCCAGCAGCTTAGCGGGGACAGGAATCGAGTACTTC. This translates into CASSLAGTGIEYF.

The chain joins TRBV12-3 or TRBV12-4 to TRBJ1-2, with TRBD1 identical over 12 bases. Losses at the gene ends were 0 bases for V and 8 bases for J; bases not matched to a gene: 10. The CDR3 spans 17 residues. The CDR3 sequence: CASSLAGTGGARGGYTF. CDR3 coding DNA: TGTGCCAGCAGTTTAGCCGGGACAGGGGGCGCAAGAGGAGGCTACACCTTC.

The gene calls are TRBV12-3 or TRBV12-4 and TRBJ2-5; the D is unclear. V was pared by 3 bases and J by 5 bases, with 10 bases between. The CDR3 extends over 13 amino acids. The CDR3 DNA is TGTGCCAGCAGTTTCAGTCATTCGGAGACCCAGTACTTC. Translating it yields CASSFSHSETQYF.

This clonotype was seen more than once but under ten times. Written as DNA, the CDR3 is TGCAGTGGAGGCACACAAGAGACCCAGTACTTC. Translating it yields CSGGTQETQYF. The rearrangement links TRBV20-1 to TRBJ2-5; D uncertain. The CDR3 runs 11 residues. V dropped 7 bases and J dropped 2 bases, with 8 bases sitting between them. Per the germline V gene, CDR1 is DFQATT and CDR2 is SNEGSKA (reference sequence).

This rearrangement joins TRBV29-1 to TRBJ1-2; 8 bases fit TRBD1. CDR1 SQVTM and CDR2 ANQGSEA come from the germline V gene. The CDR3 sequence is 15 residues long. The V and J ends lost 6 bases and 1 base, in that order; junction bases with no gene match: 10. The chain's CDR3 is CSVTPRGQGNYGYTF. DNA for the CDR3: TGCAGCGTGACCCCGCGAGGACAGGGTAACTATGGCTACACCTTC.

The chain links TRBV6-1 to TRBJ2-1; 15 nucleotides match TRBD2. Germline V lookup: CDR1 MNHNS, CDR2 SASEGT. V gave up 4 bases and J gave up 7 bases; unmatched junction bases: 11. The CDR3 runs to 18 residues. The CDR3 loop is CASSGRTSGRGWSNEQFF. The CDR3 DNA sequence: TGTGCCAGCAGTGGGAGGACTAGCGGGAGGGGATGGTCGAATGAGCAGTTCTTC.

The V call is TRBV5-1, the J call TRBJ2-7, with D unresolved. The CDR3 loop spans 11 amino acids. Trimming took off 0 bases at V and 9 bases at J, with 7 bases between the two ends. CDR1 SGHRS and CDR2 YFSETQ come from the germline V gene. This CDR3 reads CASSLGGVQYF. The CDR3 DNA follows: TGCGCCAGCAGCTTGGGTGGTGTGCAGTACTTC.